The clone carrying this T cell receptor (beta chain) was seen many times. The data stem from a study of T-cell reconstitution after alpha-beta-depleted transplantation in children. The CDR3 covers 14 residues. Trimming removed 5 bases from V and 7 bases from J; junction bases left unmatched: 4. Researchers prepared the TCRbeta library using unique molecular identifiers, the study reports. TCRdb recomputed calls from the PCR reads with MiXCR, one row per CDR3 protein. This table has under 450,000 distinct CDR3 sequences, roughly 15% appearing once. This chain joins TRBV12-3 or TRBV12-4 and TRBJ1-6; 8 positions match TRBD1. The sample here was PBMCs, taken from the stem cell graft. This sequence was found in a human donor who donated a stem cell graft to a child with Fanconi anemia. The CDR3 loop reads CASSPTGVNSPLHF. In DNA form, the CDR3 reads TGTGCCAGCAGTCCGACAGGGGTGAATTCACCCCTCCACTTT.